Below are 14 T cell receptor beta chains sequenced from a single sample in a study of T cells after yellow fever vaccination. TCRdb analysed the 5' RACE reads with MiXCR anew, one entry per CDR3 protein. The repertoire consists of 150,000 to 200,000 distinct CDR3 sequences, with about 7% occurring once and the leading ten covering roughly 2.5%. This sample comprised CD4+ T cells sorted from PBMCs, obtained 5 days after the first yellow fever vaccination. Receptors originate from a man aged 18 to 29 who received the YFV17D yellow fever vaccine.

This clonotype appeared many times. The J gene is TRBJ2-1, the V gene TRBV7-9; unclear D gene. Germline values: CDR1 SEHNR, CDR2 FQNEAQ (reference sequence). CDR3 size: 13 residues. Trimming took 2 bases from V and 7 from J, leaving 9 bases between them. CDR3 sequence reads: CASSLSLGNEQFF. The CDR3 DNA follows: TGTGCCAGCAGCTTATCATTGGGGAATGAGCAGTTCTTC.

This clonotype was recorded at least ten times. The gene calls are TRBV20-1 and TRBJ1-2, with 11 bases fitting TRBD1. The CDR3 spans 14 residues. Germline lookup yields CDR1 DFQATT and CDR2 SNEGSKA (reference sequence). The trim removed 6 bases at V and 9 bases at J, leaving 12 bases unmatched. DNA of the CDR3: TGCAGTGCCCTTACCGGGACAGGGGGGAGAAGCTACACCTTC. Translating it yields CSALTGTGGRSYTF.

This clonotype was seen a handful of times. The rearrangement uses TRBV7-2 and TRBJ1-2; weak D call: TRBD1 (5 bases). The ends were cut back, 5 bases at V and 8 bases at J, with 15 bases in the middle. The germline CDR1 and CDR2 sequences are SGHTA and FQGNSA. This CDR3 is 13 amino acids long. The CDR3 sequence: CASSGDSLGGYTF. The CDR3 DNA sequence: TGTGCCAGCAGCGGTGACAGTCTCGGAGGCTACACCTTC.

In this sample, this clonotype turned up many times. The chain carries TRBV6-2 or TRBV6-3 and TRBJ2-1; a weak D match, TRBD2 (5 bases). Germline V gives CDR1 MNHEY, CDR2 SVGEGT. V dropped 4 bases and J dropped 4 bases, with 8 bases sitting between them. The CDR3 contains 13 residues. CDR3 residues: CASSWGVYNEQFF. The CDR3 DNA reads TGTGCCAGCAGTTGGGGAGTTTACAATGAGCAGTTCTTC.

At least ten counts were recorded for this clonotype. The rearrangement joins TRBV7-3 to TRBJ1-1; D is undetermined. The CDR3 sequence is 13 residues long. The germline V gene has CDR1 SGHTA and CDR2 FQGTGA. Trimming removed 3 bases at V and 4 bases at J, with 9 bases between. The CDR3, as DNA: TGTGCCAGCAGCTTTACAATGGGCACTGAAGCTTTCTTT. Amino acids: CASSFTMGTEAFF.

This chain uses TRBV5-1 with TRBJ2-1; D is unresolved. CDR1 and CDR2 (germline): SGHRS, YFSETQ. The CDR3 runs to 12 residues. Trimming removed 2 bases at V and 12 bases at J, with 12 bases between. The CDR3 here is CASSFGSAGQFF. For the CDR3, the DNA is TGCGCCAGCAGCTTCGGGTCGGCCGGGCAGTTCTTC.

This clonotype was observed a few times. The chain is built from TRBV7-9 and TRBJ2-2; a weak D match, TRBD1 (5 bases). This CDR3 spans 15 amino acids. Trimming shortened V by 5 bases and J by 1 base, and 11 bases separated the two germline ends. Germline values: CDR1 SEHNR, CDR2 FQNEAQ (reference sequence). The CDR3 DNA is TGTGCCAGCAGCACCCCCACAGGGAACACCGGGGAGCTGTTTTTT. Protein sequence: CASSTPTGNTGELFF.

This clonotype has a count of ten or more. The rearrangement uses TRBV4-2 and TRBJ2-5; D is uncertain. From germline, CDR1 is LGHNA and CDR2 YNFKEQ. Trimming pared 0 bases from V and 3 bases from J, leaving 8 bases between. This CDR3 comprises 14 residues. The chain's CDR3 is CASSQDTQKETQYF. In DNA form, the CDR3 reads TGTGCCAGCAGCCAAGATACCCAAAAAGAGACCCAGTACTTC.

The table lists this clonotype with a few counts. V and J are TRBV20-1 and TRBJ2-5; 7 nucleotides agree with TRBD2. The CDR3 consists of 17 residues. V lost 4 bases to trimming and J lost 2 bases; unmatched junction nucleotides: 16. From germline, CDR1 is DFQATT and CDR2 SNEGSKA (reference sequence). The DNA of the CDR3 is TGCAGTGCTAAGTGGGTTATGGGTCGGGGGGAACAAGAGACCCAGTACTTC. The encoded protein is CSAKWVMGRGEQETQYF.

In nucleotides, the CDR3 is TGCGCCAGCAGCTTGGTATACAGGGGAGGAGAGACCCAGTACTTC. This encodes CASSLVYRGGETQYF. The V call is TRBV5-1, the J call TRBJ2-5, with D tentatively TRBD1 (7 bases). V was pared by 0 bases and J by 4 bases, with 13 bases between. In germline, CDR1 is SGHRS, CDR2 YFSETQ. This CDR3 has 15 amino acids.

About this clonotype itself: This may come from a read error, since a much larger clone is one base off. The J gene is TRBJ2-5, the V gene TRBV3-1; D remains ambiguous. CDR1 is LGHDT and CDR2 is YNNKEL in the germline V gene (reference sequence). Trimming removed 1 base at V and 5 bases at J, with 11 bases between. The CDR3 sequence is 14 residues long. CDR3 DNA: TGTGCCAGCAGCCAAGGATCTGGTAGCGAGACCCAGTACTTC. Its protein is CASSQGSGSETQYF.

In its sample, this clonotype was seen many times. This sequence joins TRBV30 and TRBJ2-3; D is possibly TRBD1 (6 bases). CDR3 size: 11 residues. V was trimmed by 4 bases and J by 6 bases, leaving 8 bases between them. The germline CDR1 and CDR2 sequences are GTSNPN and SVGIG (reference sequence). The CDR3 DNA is TGTGCCTGGAACAGGGCGGATACGCAGTATTTT. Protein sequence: CAWNRADTQYF.

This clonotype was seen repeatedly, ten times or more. The CDR3 nucleotides read TGTGCCACTCCGGGACGGAACACCGGGGAGCTGTTTTTT. Its protein product is CATPGRNTGELFF. The V and J genes are TRBV19 and TRBJ2-2, with D perhaps matching TRBD1 or TRBD2 (5 bases each). Germline V gene data show CDR1 as LNHDA and CDR2 as SQIVND (reference sequence). The CDR3 spans 13 residues. Trimming took off 10 bases at V and 1 base at J, with 10 bases between the two ends.

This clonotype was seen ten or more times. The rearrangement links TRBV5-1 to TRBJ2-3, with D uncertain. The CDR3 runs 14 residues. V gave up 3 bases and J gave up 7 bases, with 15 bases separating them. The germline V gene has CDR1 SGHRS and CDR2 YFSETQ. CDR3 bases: TGCGCCAGCAGCTCCGATACTTACACCTATACGCAGTATTTT. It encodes CASSSDTYTYTQYF.